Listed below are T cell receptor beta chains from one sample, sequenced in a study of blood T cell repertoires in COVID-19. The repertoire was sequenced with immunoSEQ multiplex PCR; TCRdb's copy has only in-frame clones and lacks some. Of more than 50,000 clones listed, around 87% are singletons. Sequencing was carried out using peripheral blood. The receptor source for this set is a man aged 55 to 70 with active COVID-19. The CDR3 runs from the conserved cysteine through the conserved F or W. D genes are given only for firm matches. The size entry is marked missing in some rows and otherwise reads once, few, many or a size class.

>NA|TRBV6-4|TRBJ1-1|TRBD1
TGTGCCAGCAGTGCCGACAGGGGCACTGAAGCTTTCTTT
CASSADRGTEAFF
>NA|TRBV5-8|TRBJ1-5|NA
TGTGCCAGCAGCGGGAGAGACAAGAATCAGCCCCAGCATTTT
CASSGRDKNQPQHF
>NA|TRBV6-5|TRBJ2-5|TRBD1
TGTGCCAGCAGGGGACAGGGGGGCGGAGAGACCCAGTACTTC
CASRGQGGGETQYF
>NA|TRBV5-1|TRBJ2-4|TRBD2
TGCGCCAGCTCCCCGCGGGAGGGAGCCATGTCTGCCAAAAACATTCAGTACTTC
CASSPREGAMSAKNIQYF
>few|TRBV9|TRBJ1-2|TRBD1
TGTGCCAGCAGCGTAGCTGCACAGGGGGATGGCTACACCTTC
CASSVAAQGDGYTF
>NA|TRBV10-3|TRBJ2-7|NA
TGTGCCATCAGGGGGCAAGGAACCTTGTACGAGCAGTACTTC
CAIRGQGTLYEQYF
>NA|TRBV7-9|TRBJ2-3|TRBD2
TGTGCCAGCAGCTTACTAGCGGGAGTTTCAGATACGCAGTATTTT
CASSLLAGVSDTQYF
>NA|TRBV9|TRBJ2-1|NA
TGTGCCAGCAGCGTAGGGGCTAGCCAGCAGTTCTTC
CASSVGASQQFF
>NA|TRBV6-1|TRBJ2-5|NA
TGTGCCAGCAGTGAAGCTCAGTCAGAGACCCAGTACTTC
CASSEAQSETQYF
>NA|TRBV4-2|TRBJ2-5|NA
TGTGCCAGCAGCCAAGATCTACAAGAGACCCAGTACTTC
CASSQDLQETQYF
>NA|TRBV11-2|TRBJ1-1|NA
TGTGCCAGCAGCTTGGGGGGGCAAGCTTTCTTT
CASSLGGQAFF
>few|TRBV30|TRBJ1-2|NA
TGTGCCTGGAGTGACAACAGGGTAGCTAACTATGGCTACACCTTC
CAWSDNRVANYGYTF
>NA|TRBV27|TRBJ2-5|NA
TGTGCCAGCAGTCCTATCCCAGGGAGGAGTGAGACCCAGTACTTC
CASSPIPGRSETQYF
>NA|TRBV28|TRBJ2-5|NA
TGTGCCAGCCAAAGGGGGACCTGGGAGACCCAGTACTTC
CASQRGTWETQYF
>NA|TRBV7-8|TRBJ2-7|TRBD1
TGTGCCAGCAGCTTAGGGGACAGGCCCTACGAGCAGTACTTC
CASSLGDRPYEQYF
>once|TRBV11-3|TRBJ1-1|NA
TGTGCCAGCAGCACTACCATAAAGAGATTCGGGGACACTGAAGCTTTCTTT
CASSTTIKRFGDTEAFF
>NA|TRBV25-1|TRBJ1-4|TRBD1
TGTGCCAGCAGTGAACGCAGGGGGATTGGTGATGAAAAACTGTTTTTT
CASSERRGIGDEKLFF
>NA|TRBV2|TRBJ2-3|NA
TGTGCCAGCAGGTTGTCGGGGTCGTCGACTAGCACAGATACGCAGTATTTT
CASRLSGSSTSTDTQYF
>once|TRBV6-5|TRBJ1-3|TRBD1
TGTGCCAGCAGTTTGACAGGGCCGTCTGGAAACACCATATATTTT
CASSLTGPSGNTIYF
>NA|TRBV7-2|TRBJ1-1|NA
TGTGCCAGCAGCAAACGGGGTTCCCAGGCTGAAGCTTTCTTT
CASSKRGSQAEAFF
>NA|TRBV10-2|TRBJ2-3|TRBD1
TGCGCCAGCGGATCCGGGACAGGACCCACAGATACGCAGTATTTT
CASGSGTGPTDTQYF
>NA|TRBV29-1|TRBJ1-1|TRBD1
TGCAGCGTCACCGGGACAGCGAACACTGAAGCTTTCTTT
CSVTGTANTEAFF
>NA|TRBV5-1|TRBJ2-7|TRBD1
TGCGCCAGCAGCCCCGGACAGGGTAAAGGAGAGCAGTACTTC
CASSPGQGKGEQYF
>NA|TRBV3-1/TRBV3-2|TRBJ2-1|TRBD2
TGTGCCAGCAGCGAGGGGACTAGAGAGTCTGGAGATGAGCAGTTCTTC
CASSEGTRESGDEQFF
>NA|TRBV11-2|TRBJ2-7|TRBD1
TGTGCCAGCAGCAGAACCGGGACAGGGCTTTTTGAGCAGTACTTC
CASSRTGTGLFEQYF
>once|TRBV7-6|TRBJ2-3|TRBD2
TGTGCCAGCAGCTTTTCAGCGGGAGGGCCCGATACGCAGTATTTT
CASSFSAGGPDTQYF
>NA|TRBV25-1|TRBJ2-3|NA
TGTGCCAGCAGTGAATTCGGGGTTAAACCTACAGATACGCAGTATTTT
CASSEFGVKPTDTQYF
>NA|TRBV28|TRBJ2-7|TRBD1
TGTGCCAGCAGTTCAGCAGGGACAGGGTTATACGAGCAGTACTTC
CASSSAGTGLYEQYF
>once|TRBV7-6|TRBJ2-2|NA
TGTGCCAGCAGTGGGTCATGGACTGTCACCGGGGAGCTGTTTTTT
CASSGSWTVTGELFF
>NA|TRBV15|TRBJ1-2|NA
TGTGCCACCAGCAGAGATCAAGAAGACGGTCTGAGGGGCTACACCTTC
CATSRDQEDGLRGYTF
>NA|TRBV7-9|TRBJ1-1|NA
TGTGCCAGCAGGCCTATGAACACTGAAGCTTTCTTT
CASRPMNTEAFF
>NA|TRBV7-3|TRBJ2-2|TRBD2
TGTGCCAGCAGCTTACGGGGGGACCCGTCGGTCGGGGAGCTGTTTTTT
CASSLRGDPSVGELFF
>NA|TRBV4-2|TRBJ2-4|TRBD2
TGTGCCAGCAGCCAAGAACTCGGCGGGAGGTCCAAAAACATTCAGTACTTC
CASSQELGGRSKNIQYF